The rows below give T cell receptor beta chains drawn from one sample of a study of blood T cell repertoires in COVID-19. Profiling relied on immunoSEQ multiplex PCR, and the TCRdb table lists in-frame clones only, not all of them. The table includes 130,000 or so clones, around 82% detected once. The source material was peripheral blood. The source of these receptors is a man in his sixties with acute or convalescent COVID-19. Both conserved end residues are part of each CDR3. Clone size is given for some rows only: seen once, a few or many times, or a class if the clone is expanded.

once,TRBJ1-2,TRBV12-3/TRBV12-4,CASSLRGIYGYTF
.,TRBJ1-1,TRBV3-1/TRBV3-2,CASSQVRGGAEAFF
.,TRBJ1-2,TRBV6-5,CASTQPGTGGGLFTF
.,TRBJ2-3,TRBV11-2,CASSLTGTGADTQYF
.,TRBJ1-2,TRBV3-1/TRBV3-2,CASSPQQGIYGYTF
.,TRBJ2-1,TRBV21-1,CASSKTEGQGTYNEQFF
.,TRBJ2-2,TRBV3-1/TRBV3-2,CASSHPGQGTGELFF
.,TRBJ2-2,TRBV11-2,CASSLDIDTGELFF
.,TRBJ1-2,TRBV5-1,CASSLGDSYGYTF
once,TRBJ1-5,TRBV28,CASSLSRESQPQHF
.,TRBJ1-4,TRBV19,CASESPGQTEKLFF
.,TRBJ1-2,TRBV19,CASSIPGQRADGYTF
few,TRBJ1-1,TRBV24-1,CATSDSKTTGGRTEAFF
.,TRBJ2-7,TRBV7-6,CASSRDTTYEQYF